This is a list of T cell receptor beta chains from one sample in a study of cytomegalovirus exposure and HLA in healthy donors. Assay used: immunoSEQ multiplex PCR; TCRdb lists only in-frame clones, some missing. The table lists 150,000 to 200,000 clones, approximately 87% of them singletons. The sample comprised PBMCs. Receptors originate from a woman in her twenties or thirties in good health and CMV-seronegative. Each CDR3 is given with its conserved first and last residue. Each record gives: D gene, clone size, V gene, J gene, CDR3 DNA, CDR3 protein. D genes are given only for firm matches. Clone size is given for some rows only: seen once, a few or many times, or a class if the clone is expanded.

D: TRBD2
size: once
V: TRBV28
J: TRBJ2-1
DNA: TGTGCCAGCAGTTTACTAGCGGTCAATGAGCAGTTCTTC
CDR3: CASSLLAVNEQFF

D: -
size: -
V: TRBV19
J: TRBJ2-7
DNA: TGTGCCAGTAGCTCGGGACAAAAGTTGTACGAGCAGTACTTC
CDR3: CASSSGQKLYEQYF

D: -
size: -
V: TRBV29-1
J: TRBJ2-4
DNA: TGCAGCGTTGAGCCTCCGGAGGCTCTAGCCAAAAACATTCAGTACTTC
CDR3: CSVEPPEALAKNIQYF

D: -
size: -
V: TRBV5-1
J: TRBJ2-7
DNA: TGCGCCAGCAGCTTGGAAGGGCTGGACATATCCTACGAGCAGTACTTC
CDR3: CASSLEGLDISYEQYF

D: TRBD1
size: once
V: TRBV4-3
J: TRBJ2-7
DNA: TGCGCCAGCAGCCAAGAACCGGCCGGGACAGGGGGATACGAGCAGTACTTC
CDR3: CASSQEPAGTGGYEQYF

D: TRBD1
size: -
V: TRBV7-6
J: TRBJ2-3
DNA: TGTGCCAGCAGCTTAGCGGGCAGGGGGCGTGTAGATACGCAGTATTTT
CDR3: CASSLAGRGRVDTQYF

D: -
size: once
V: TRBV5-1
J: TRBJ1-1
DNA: TGCGCCAGCAGCTTGGCCGAGGAGGGAACTGAAGCTTTCTTT
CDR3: CASSLAEEGTEAFF

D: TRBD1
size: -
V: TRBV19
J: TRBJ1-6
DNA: TGTGCCAGTAGTCTGGGACAGTCTAATTCACCCCTCCACTTT
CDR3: CASSLGQSNSPLHF

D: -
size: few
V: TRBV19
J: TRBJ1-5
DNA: TGTGCCAGTAGTATAACAGGGAATCAGCCCCAGCATTTT
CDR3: CASSITGNQPQHF

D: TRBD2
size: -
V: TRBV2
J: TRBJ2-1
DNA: TGTGCCAGCAGTCTGCGGGGGTCGCCGTTCTTC
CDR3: CASSLRGSPFF

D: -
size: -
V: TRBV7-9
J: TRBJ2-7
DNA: TGTGCCAGCACCTCTAGGTTCGAGCAGTACTTC
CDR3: CASTSRFEQYF

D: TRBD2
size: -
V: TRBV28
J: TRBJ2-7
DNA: TGTGCCAGCCAACCCCCGGGACTAGCGGGGTACGAGCAGTACTTC
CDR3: CASQPPGLAGYEQYF

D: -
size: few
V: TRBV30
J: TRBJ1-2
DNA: TGTGCCTTGAGGGGATCGGGTGGCTACACCTTC
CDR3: CALRGSGGYTF

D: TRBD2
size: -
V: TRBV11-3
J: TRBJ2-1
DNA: TGTGCCAGCAGCTTCCGACTAGCGGGGGACTACAATGAGCAGTTCTTC
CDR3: CASSFRLAGDYNEQFF

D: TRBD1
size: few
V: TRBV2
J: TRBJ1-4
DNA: TGTGCCAGCAGTACACAGGGGGGCTATGAAAAACTGTTTTTT
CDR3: CASSTQGGYEKLFF

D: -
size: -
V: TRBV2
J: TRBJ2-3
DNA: TGTGCCAGCAGTGTCGATCGGTACACAGATACGCAGTATTTT
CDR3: CASSVDRYTDTQYF

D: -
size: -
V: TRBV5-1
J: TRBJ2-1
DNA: TGCGCCAGCAGCTTGTCTGGGAATCGCAATGAGCAGTTCTTC
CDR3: CASSLSGNRNEQFF

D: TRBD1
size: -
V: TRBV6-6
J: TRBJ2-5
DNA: TGTGCCAGCAGTTCCTCTCGGGACAGGCGATGGGAGACCCAGTACTTC
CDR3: CASSSSRDRRWETQYF

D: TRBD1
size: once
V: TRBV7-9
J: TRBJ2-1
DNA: TGTGCCAGCAGCTTAGTGGACAGGGAGTTCTTC
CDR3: CASSLVDREFF

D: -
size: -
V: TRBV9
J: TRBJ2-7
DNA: TGTGCCAGCAGCGGGAACAGGGGAGGCTACGAGCAGTACTTC
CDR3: CASSGNRGGYEQYF

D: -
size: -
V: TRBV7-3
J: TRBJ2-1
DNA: TGTGCCAGCAGCGCCCGCCCAGGACAAGAAACGGGTAGAGAGCAGTTCTTC
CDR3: CASSARPGQETGREQFF

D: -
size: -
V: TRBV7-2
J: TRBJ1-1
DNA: TGTGCCAGCAGCTTTCGGGGAGGCACTGAAGCTTTCTTT
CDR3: CASSFRGGTEAFF

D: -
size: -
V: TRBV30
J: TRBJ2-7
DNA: TGTGCCTGGAGTACCAGCTCCTACGAGCAGTACTTC
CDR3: CAWSTSSYEQYF

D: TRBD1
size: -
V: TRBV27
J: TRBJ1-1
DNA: TGTGCCAGCAGTTTATCGACACTCCCAGGGGGCTTCACTGAAGCTTTCTTT
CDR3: CASSLSTLPGGFTEAFF

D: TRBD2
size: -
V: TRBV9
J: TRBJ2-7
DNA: TGTGCCAGCAGCGTAGAACCTAGCGGACCCTACGAGCAGTACTTC
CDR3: CASSVEPSGPYEQYF

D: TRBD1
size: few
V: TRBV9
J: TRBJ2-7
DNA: TGTGCCAGCAGCGCCCGGGACAGTAGCTCCTACGAGCAGTACTTC
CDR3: CASSARDSSSYEQYF

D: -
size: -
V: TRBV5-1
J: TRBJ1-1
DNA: TGCGCCAGCAGCTCTTGGAGAGGTAAGGGTACTGAAGCTTTCTTT
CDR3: CASSSWRGKGTEAFF